The sequence of this T cell receptor beta chain was determined in a study of CD8+CD57+ T cells in acquired aplastic anemia. Study-wide context: Across the sorted CD4+ and CD8+ cells, DNA amounts averaged 3.2 ug. Study-wide points: Controls did not differ significantly from patients in CD8+ Simpson's diversity.

Template material for TCR beta VDJ and CDR3 profiling consisted of genomic DNA. TCRdb analysed the reads with MiXCR anew, one entry per CDR3 protein. The sample has 150,000 to 200,000 distinct CDR3 sequences; roughly half are singletons. V dropped 4 bases and J dropped 7; count of bases not matched to a gene: 5. Germline-derived CDR1 and CDR2 are LGHDT and YNNKEL (reference sequence). The CDR3 has 13 amino acids. This clonotype was seen repeatedly, ten times or more. What it binds is unknown. Only patients with CD8+CD57+ cell expansion on flow cytometry were chosen for sequencing. The diagnosis in all patients was severe acquired aplastic anemia. None of the patients had been given any therapy when their blood was sampled.

The chain employs TRBV3-1 and TRBJ1-2; 8 nucleotides match TRBD1. This sequence originates from a human donor with aplastic anemia. Sequenced input: sorted CD4+, CD8+, or CD8+CD57+ T cells (not recorded which) from PBMCs. CDR3 DNA: TGTGCCAGCAGCCCTCGACAGGGGAGTGGCTACACCTTC. Amino acids: CASSPRQGSGYTF.